The 20 T cell receptor beta chains reported below all come from one sample, sequenced in a study of neurological immune-mediated disorders. Each CDR3 protein gets one entry after TCRdb re-called the 5' RACE reads with MiXCR. Here the sample spans tens of thousands of distinct CDR3 sequences, less than 5.5% being singletons. The sample consisted of PBMCs. These receptors were taken from a man aged 18 to 35 with multiple sclerosis.

This clonotype was seen repeatedly, ten times or more. V is TRBV20-1 and J is TRBJ2-1; 12 bases are shared with TRBD2. The CDR3 covers 18 residues. Germline values: CDR1 DFQATT, CDR2 SNEGSKA (reference sequence). Losses at the gene ends were 0 bases for V and 4 bases for J; bases not matched to a gene: 10. The CDR3 DNA follows: TGCAGTGCTAGAGATCCGTTACTAGCGGGAGGACTTTACAATGAGCAGTTCTTC. Protein: CSARDPLLAGGLYNEQFF.

Many counts were recorded for this clonotype. The J gene is TRBJ2-3, the V gene TRBV5-1; 9 bases fit TRBD2. The V gene end was trimmed by 4 bases and the J gene end by 1 base; junction bases not matched to a gene: 4. The CDR3 spans 15 residues. Germline assignment: CDR1 SGHRS and CDR2 YFSETQ. The DNA of the CDR3 is TGCGCCAGCAGCAACCTAGCGGGGCGCACAGATACGCAGTATTTT. Translating gives CASSNLAGRTDTQYF.

This clonotype was seen more than once but under ten times. The chain combines TRBV15 with TRBJ1-5; D not certain. The germline V gene has CDR1 LNHNV and CDR2 YYDKDF (reference sequence). The CDR3 runs to 13 residues. V lost 3 bases, J lost 1 base, and 4 bases lay in between. The CDR3 here is CATSRKSNQPQHF. In DNA form, the CDR3 reads TGTGCCACCAGCAGGAAGAGCAATCAGCCCCAGCATTTT.

The sample holds many counts of this clonotype. This rearrangement joins TRBV5-1 to TRBJ2-3; D not certain. CDR1 and CDR2 from the germline V gene are SGHRS and YFSETQ. The CDR3 totals 13 residues. The V end was cut by 4 bases, the J end by 3 bases, with 9 bases between. CDR3 residues: CASSPDGTDTQYF. The CDR3 DNA sequence: TGCGCCAGCAGCCCGGATGGGACAGATACGCAGTATTTT.

There are a few counts of this clonotype. The chain joins TRBV4-1 to TRBJ2-4; 10 bases line up with TRBD2. The V segment lost 3 bases and the J segment 4 bases; nucleotides outside the gene matches: 3. CDR1 and CDR2 (germline): MGHRA, YSYEKL. The CDR3 sequence is 15 residues long. The CDR3 DNA reads as TGCGCCAGCAGCCAGCGGACTAGCGGAAAAAACATTCAGTACTTC. Encoded protein: CASSQRTSGKNIQYF.

This clonotype was counted at least ten times. The J gene is TRBJ2-1, the V gene TRBV27, with 14 bases identical to TRBD2. The CDR3 has 15 residues. The trim removed 7 bases at V and 6 bases at J, leaving 5 bases unmatched. The germline V gene has CDR1 MNHEY and CDR2 SMNVEV (reference sequence). DNA of the CDR3: TGTGCCAGCACACGCGGGACTAGCGGGAGCAATGAGCAGTTCTTC. It codes for CASTRGTSGSNEQFF.

At least ten counts were recorded for this clonotype. This chain uses TRBV7-3 with TRBJ1-1; the D is unclear. V dropped 7 bases and J dropped 2 bases, with 14 bases sitting between them. CDR3 size: 14 residues. The germline V gene has CDR1 SGHTA and CDR2 FQGTGA. The chain's CDR3 is CASTHPGDNTEAFF. CDR3 nucleotides: TGTGCCAGCACCCATCCGGGAGATAACACTGAAGCTTTCTTT.

This clonotype appeared many times. A much larger clone lies one base from this, so it may be a read error. This sequence joins TRBV5-1 and TRBJ2-2; D ambiguous. V was pared by 2 bases and J by 1 base, with 3 bases between. The CDR3 contains 13 residues. Germline V gives CDR1 SGHRS, CDR2 YFSETQ. In DNA form, the CDR3 reads TGCGCCAGCAGCTTAATGAACACCGGGGAGCTGTTTTTT. Amino acids: CASSLMNTGELFF.

This clonotype was counted many times. V is TRBV20-1 and J is TRBJ2-1, with 8 nucleotides matching TRBD1. The CDR3 covers 16 residues. Per germline, CDR1 DFQATT and CDR2 SNEGSKA (reference sequence). V shed 0 bases, J shed 5 bases, and the junction held 9 bases outside the gene matches. In nucleotides, the CDR3 is TGCAGTGCTAGAGATCGCCGGGACAGGAGCCACAATGAGCAGTTCTTC. This encodes CSARDRRDRSHNEQFF.

This clonotype was recorded many times. The chain couples TRBV3-1 to TRBJ2-3; D unclear. With 2 bases removed from V and 1 base from J, the gap between germline ends came to 4 bases. Germline V gene lookup returns CDR1 LGHDT and CDR2 YNNKEL (reference sequence). The CDR3 runs 13 residues. In DNA, the CDR3 is TGTGCCAGCAGCCAAATCCGCACAGATACGCAGTATTTT. It encodes CASSQIRTDTQYF.

This clonotype was detected many times. This chain links TRBV24-1 with TRBJ1-5; D is ambiguous. Germline CDR1 and CDR2: KGHDR and SFDVKD. Trimming removed 4 bases from V and 3 bases from J, with 9 bases in between. The CDR3 totals 14 residues. The CDR3 nucleotides read TGTGCCACCAGTGAGGGAGGTTTCAATCAGCCCCAGCATTTT. This encodes CATSEGGFNQPQHF.

To note about this clonotype: A much larger clone differs by one base, so this may be a read error. The rearrangement uses TRBV10-2 and TRBJ1-5; TRBD1 agrees at 7 bases. The CDR3 length is 14 residues. CDR1 is WSHSY and CDR2 is SAAADI in the germline V gene. The CDR3 loop reads CASRAGTANQPQNF. CDR3 DNA sequence: TGCGCCAGCAGGGCCGGGACAGCAAATCAGCCCCAGAATTTT.

This clonotype has at least ten counts. CDR3 DNA sequence: TGCAGTGCTAGAAGGGGACACAATGAGCAGTTCTTC. Its translation is CSARRGHNEQFF. The V and J genes are TRBV20-1 and TRBJ2-1; either TRBD1 or TRBD2 may fit D (5 bases each). Between the trimmed V and J ends, which lost 2 bases and 5 bases, there was a span of 7 bases. This CDR3 has 12 residues. The V gene's germline CDR1 is DFQATT and CDR2 SNEGSKA (reference sequence).

On this clonotype itself: A much bigger clone sits one base away, suggesting this may be a read error. The chain employs TRBV10-3 and TRBJ1-6, with 10 nucleotides matching TRBD1. Trimming took 6 bases from V and 14 from J; bases not matched to a gene: 4. Germline loops: CDR1 ENHRY, CDR2 SYGVKD. The CDR3 sequence is 12 residues long. The CDR3 coding sequence is TGTGCCATCAGCATGGGACAGGGGACCCTCCACTTT. Translation: CAISMGQGTLHF.

Ten or more counts support this clonotype. The CDR3 spells CSARARFRTGGGQPQHF. CDR3 sequence (DNA): TGCAGTGCTAGGGCCCGATTCCGGACAGGGGGCGGTCAGCCCCAGCATTTT. The chain couples TRBV20-1 to TRBJ1-5; 11 bases line up with TRBD1. V lost 3 bases and J lost 6; bases outside the gene matches: 13. In germline, CDR1 is DFQATT, CDR2 SNEGSKA (reference sequence). The CDR3 is 17 residues long.

This clonotype was counted ten times or more. The chain links TRBV4-1 to TRBJ1-1; tentatively, D is TRBD1 (5 bases). Germline V gene sequence: CDR1 MGHRA, CDR2 YSYEKL. V was trimmed by 2 bases and J by 5 bases, leaving 15 bases between them. This CDR3 is 15 amino acids long. CDR3 amino acids: CASSQRWRGGTEAFF. The CDR3 region has the DNA TGCGCCAGCAGCCAACGATGGAGGGGAGGAACTGAAGCTTTCTTT.

This clonotype was counted between two and nine times. The genes are TRBV5-1 and TRBJ1-2, with a weak D call TRBD1 (5 bases). The CDR3 contains 15 residues. Germline V gene lookup returns CDR1 SGHRS and CDR2 YFSETQ. Trimming pared 0 bases from V and 2 bases from J, leaving 11 bases between. The CDR3 protein is CASSLETGENYGYTF. The CDR3 region has the DNA TGCGCCAGCAGCTTGGAGACGGGGGAGAACTATGGCTACACCTTC.

Many counts were recorded for this clonotype. V and J are TRBV5-6 and TRBJ2-3; tentatively, D is TRBD1 or TRBD2 (5 bases each). The ends were cut back, 2 bases at V and 6 bases at J, with 22 bases in the middle. This CDR3 is 17 amino acids long. Germline assignment: CDR1 SGHDT and CDR2 YYEEEE. CDR3 DNA sequence: TGTGCCAGCAGCTTCTTTCCGGGACCTCGTCATGTGGATACGCAGTATTTT. Amino acids: CASSFFPGPRHVDTQYF.

At least ten counts were recorded for this clonotype. The gene calls are TRBV3-1 and TRBJ2-2; the match to TRBD1 covers 8 bases. V shed 7 bases and J 3 bases; nucleotides not matched to a gene: 7. The germline CDR1 and CDR2 sequences are LGHDT and YNNKEL (reference sequence). The CDR3 sequence is 15 residues long. The CDR3 protein is CASTPGQGDTGELFF. The DNA of the CDR3 is TGTGCCAGCACCCCAGGACAGGGAGACACCGGGGAGCTGTTTTTT.

Only one count was recorded for this clonotype. V and J are TRBV10-2 and TRBJ2-2, with 10 positions matching TRBD2. The germline CDR1 and CDR2 sequences are WSHSY and SAAADI. The J segment lost 7 bases and the V segment lost 6 bases, leaving 8 bases of the junction unmatched. This CDR3 has 15 amino acids. The CDR3 here is CASRFTSGAGGELFF. The CDR3 DNA reads as TGCGCCAGCAGGTTTACTAGCGGGGCTGGCGGGGAGCTGTTTTTT.